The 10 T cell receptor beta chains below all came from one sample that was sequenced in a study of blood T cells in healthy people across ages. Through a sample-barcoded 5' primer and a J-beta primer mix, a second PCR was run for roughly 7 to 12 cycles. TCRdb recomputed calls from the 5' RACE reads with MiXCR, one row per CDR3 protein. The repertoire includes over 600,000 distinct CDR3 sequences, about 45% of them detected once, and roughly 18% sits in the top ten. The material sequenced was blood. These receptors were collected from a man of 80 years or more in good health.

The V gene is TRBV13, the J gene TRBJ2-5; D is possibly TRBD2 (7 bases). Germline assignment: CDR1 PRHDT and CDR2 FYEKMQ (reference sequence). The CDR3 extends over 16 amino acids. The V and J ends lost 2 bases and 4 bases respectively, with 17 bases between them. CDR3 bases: TGTGCCAGCAGCTTAAGGGGGGGCCTCTTCTCAGAGACCCAGTACTTC. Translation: CASSLRGGLFSETQYF.

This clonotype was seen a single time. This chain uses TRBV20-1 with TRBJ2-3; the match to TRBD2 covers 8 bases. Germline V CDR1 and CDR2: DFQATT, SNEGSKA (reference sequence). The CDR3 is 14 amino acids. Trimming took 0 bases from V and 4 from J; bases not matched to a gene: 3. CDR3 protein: CSARDSGSADTQYF. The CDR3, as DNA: TGCAGTGCTAGAGACAGCGGGAGCGCAGATACGCAGTATTTT.

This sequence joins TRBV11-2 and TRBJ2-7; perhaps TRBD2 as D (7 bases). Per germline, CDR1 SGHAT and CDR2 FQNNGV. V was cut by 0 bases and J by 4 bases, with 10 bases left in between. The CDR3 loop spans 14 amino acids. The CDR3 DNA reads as TGTGCCAGCAGCTTAGACAGGGGAGGGTACGAGCAGTACTTC. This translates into CASSLDRGGYEQYF.

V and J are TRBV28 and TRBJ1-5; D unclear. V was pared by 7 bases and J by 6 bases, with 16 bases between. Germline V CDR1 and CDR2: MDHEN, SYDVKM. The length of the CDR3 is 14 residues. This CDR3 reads CASIENTDGQPQHF. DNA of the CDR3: TGTGCCAGCATTGAAAATACCGATGGTCAGCCCCAGCATTTT.

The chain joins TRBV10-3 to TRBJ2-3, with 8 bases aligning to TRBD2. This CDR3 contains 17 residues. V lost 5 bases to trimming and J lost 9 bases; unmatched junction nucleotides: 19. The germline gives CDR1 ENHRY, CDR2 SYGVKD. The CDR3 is CAISPAVRGGAPVTQYF. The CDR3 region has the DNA TGTGCCATCAGTCCAGCCGTACGGGGGGGAGCCCCGGTAACGCAGTATTTT.

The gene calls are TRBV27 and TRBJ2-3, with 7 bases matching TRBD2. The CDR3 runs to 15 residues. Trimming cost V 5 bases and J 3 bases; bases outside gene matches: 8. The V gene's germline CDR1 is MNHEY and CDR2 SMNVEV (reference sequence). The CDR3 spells CASSPYRGETDTQYF. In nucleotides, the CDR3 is TGTGCCAGCAGTCCCTACCGGGGGGAAACAGATACGCAGTATTTT.

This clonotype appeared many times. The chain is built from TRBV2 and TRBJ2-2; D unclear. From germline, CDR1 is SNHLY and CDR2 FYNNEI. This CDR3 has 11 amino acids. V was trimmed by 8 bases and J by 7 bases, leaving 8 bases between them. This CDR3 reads CASWLDGELFF. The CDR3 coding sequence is TGTGCCAGCTGGCTCGACGGGGAGCTGTTTTTT.

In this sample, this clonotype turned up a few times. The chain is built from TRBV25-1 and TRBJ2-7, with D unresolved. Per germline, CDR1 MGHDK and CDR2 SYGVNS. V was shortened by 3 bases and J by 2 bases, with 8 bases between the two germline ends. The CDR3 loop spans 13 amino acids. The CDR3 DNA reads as TGTGCCAGCAGTGATTTCAGGACCTACGAGCAGTACTTC. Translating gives CASSDFRTYEQYF.

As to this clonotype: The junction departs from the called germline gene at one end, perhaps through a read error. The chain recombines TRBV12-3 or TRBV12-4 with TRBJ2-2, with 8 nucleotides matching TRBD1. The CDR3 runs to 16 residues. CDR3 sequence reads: CASSSPRDRLTGELFF. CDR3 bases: TGTGCCAGCAGCTCCCCGCGGGACAGGTTAACCGGGGAACTGTTTTTT.

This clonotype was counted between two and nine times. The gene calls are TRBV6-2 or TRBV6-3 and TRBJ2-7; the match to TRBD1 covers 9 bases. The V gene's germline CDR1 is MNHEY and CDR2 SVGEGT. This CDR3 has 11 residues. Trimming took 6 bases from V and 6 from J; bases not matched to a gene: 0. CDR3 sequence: CASRDRGEQYF. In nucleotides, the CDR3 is TGTGCCAGCAGGGACAGGGGCGAGCAGTACTTC.